One sample yielded the 4 T cell receptor beta chains listed below, sequenced in a study of cytomegalovirus exposure and HLA in healthy donors. The PCR made use of 60 Vbeta and 13 Jbeta primers. The protocol was immunoSEQ multiplex PCR, while the TCRdb copy is restricted to in-frame clones and leaves out a portion. The sample carries around 150,000 clones, roughly 80% recorded once. The sequenced sample was PBMCs. Receptors originate from a woman in her thirties or forties in good health and CMV-seronegative.

This chain uses TRBV11-2 with TRBJ2-7; D is undetermined. The CDR3 is 12 amino acids. Per germline, CDR1 SGHAT and CDR2 FQNNGV. Trimming removed 6 bases at V and 3 bases at J, with 9 bases between. The CDR3 coding sequence is TGTGCCAGCAGGTCCCAGCGCTACGAGCAGTACTTC. Translation: CASRSQRYEQYF.

The rearrangement uses TRBV7-9 and TRBJ2-7, with D possibly being TRBD1 (6 bases). Trimming pared 5 bases from V and 3 bases from J, leaving 20 bases between. The CDR3 loop spans 16 amino acids. Germline CDR1 reads SEHNR; CDR2 reads FQNEAQ (reference sequence). The CDR3 region is CASSPTLDSWVYEQYF. The CDR3 DNA follows: TGTGCCAGCAGCCCGACCCTGGACAGTTGGGTCTACGAGCAGTACTTC.

The chain links TRBV28 to TRBJ1-2; D gene unclear. The CDR3 contains 14 residues. The V gene's germline CDR1 is MDHEN and CDR2 SYDVKM. V gave up 2 bases and J gave up 4 bases, with 11 bases separating them. CDR3 region: CASSLEFFSYGYTF. For the CDR3, the DNA is TGTGCCAGCAGTTTAGAGTTCTTTAGCTATGGCTACACCTTC.

DNA for the CDR3: TGCGCCAGCAGCTTAGGACAGTCTTACGAGCAGTACTTC. Its translation is CASSLGQSYEQYF. The chain couples TRBV5-1 to TRBJ2-7, with a tentative D call TRBD1 (6 bases). The CDR3 length is 13 residues. CDR1 is SGHRS, CDR2 YFSETQ, per germline. The V gene lost 2 bases and the J gene lost 4 bases, with 10 bases spanning the gap.